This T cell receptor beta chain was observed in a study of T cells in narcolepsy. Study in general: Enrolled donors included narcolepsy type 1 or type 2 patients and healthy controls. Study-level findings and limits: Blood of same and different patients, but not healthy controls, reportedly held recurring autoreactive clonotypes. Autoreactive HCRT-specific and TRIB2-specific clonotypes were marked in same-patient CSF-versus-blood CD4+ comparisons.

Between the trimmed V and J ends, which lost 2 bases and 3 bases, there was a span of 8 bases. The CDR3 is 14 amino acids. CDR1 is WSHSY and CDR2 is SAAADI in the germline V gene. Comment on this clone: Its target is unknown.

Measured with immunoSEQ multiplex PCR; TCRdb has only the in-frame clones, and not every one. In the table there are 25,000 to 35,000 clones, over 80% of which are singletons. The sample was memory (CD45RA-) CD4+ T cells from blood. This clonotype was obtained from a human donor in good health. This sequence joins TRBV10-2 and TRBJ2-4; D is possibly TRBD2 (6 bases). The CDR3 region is CASSERGSKNIQYF. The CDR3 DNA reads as TGCGCCAGCAGTGAGCGGGGGAGCAAAAACATTCAGTACTTC.